A selection of T cell receptor beta chains follows, all from one sample in a study of cytomegalovirus exposure and HLA in healthy donors. Repertoires were generated with immunoSEQ multiplex PCR, while TCRdb's copy carries only in-frame clones and drops some. The table lists 150,000 to 200,000 clones, over 80% of them singletons. Sequencing was done on a sample of PBMCs. These receptors were collected from a man between 45 and 60 years old in good health and CMV-seropositive. Both conserved end residues are part of each CDR3. A D gene is named only where the DNA matches it firmly. Rows give clone size only sometimes, using once, few, many, or a class for an expanded clone.

CDR3 DNA	CDR3 protein	clone size	J gene	D gene	V gene
TGTGCCTGGAGTGCACAGGGGGCAGGAAAACTGTTTTTT	CAWSAQGAGKLFF	NA	TRBJ1-4	TRBD1	TRBV30
TGCGCCAGCAGCTTGGGGGGACAGACCTACAATGAGCAGTTCTTC	CASSLGGQTYNEQFF	few	TRBJ2-1	TRBD1	TRBV5-1
TGTGCCAGCAGTTTTTACGGGGAAGAGACCCAGTACTTC	CASSFYGEETQYF	NA	TRBJ2-5	NA	TRBV27
TGTGCCAGCAGTGGAGGGACAGGGAACTACAATGAGCAGTTCTTC	CASSGGTGNYNEQFF	NA	TRBJ2-1	TRBD1	TRBV6-1
TGCGCCAGCAGCCCCCCGGGTGGACAGGGCTACGAGCAGTACTTC	CASSPPGGQGYEQYF	NA	TRBJ2-7	TRBD1	TRBV5-1
TGTGCCAGCAGCACCGGCGGAGATACGAACACCGGGGAGCTGTTTTTT	CASSTGGDTNTGELFF	NA	TRBJ2-2	NA	TRBV9
TGTGCCAGCAGCGCACGACTAGCGGGAGACATAGATACGCAGTATTTT	CASSARLAGDIDTQYF	NA	TRBJ2-3	TRBD2	TRBV9
TGTGCCAGCAGCCCCCGACAGTCTACGAACACCGGGGAGCTGTTTTTT	CASSPRQSTNTGELFF	NA	TRBJ2-2	NA	TRBV4-2
TGTGCCAGTAGTATCTCTAGGACAGGGGATGGCTACACCTTC	CASSISRTGDGYTF	NA	TRBJ1-2	TRBD1	TRBV19
TGCGCCAGCAGCTTGGAAGGGGACTATGGCTACACCTTC	CASSLEGDYGYTF	NA	TRBJ1-2	NA	TRBV5-1
TGTGCCATCAGTGAAGTCAGGGGGAACACTGAAGCTTTCTTT	CAISEVRGNTEAFF	NA	TRBJ1-1	NA	TRBV10-3
TGTGCCAGCAGCCAAGAATGGACTAGCGGAGCCTTCACAGATACGCAGTATTTT	CASSQEWTSGAFTDTQYF	few	TRBJ2-3	TRBD2	TRBV4-2
TGTGCCAGCAGTGATCACAGGGGTACTAATGAAAAACTGTTTTTT	CASSDHRGTNEKLFF	few	TRBJ1-4	TRBD1	TRBV2
TGTGCCAGCACACCTAGGGGACAGGGGCGGGGGACGGGAGGTAATGGCGAGCAGTACTTC	CASTPRGQGRGTGGNGEQYF	NA	TRBJ2-7	TRBD1	TRBV28
TGTGCCAGCAGCGTTTCTAGCGGGGGCCCAAACACCGGGGAGCTGTTTTTT	CASSVSSGGPNTGELFF	few	TRBJ2-2	TRBD2	TRBV9
TGTGCCAGCACGGGACAGGGGGTCACCGGGGAGCTGTTTTTT	CASTGQGVTGELFF	NA	TRBJ2-2	TRBD1	TRBV6-6
TGCGCCAGCAGCCAATCCGGGACAGGGGGCTACGAGCAGTACTTC	CASSQSGTGGYEQYF	NA	TRBJ2-7	TRBD1	TRBV4-1
TGTGCCAGCAGCTTAGGACAGGGGTGGGTCACAGATACGCAGTATTTT	CASSLGQGWVTDTQYF	NA	TRBJ2-3	TRBD1	TRBV11-2
TGTGCCAGCAGTTTTGGACTCCCCAACACCGGGGAGCTGTTTTTT	CASSFGLPNTGELFF	NA	TRBJ2-2	NA	TRBV27
TGTGCCAGCAGCTTAGGTCTAGCGGGCACAGATACGCAGTATTTT	CASSLGLAGTDTQYF	NA	TRBJ2-3	TRBD2	TRBV7-7
TGCGCCAGCAGGGGAGTCGGGGGATCCTATAATTCACCCCTCCACTTT	CASRGVGGSYNSPLHF	NA	TRBJ1-6	NA	TRBV5-1
TGTGCCAGCAGTTTCTCGGGGAAAGGGGAGACCCAGTACTTC	CASSFSGKGETQYF	NA	TRBJ2-5	NA	TRBV28